This T cell receptor (beta chain) was observed in a study of blood T cells in healthy people across ages. This CDR3 is built from 15 residues. The V end lost 6 bases, the J end lost 6 bases, and 21 bases lay between the germline ends. Donors gave roughly 10 milliliters of peripheral blood apiece. A sample-barcoded 5' primer and a J-beta primer mix were used in a second PCR of roughly 6 to 11 cycles. Every single cDNA molecule received a tag from a template-switch adaptor with 12 random nucleotides. TCRdb recomputed calls from the 5' RACE reads with MiXCR, one row per CDR3 protein. The sample holds approximately 320,000 distinct CDR3 sequences; 25% to 30% are singletons and the top ten take around 29%.

The sequence derives from a woman aged 70 to 79 in good health. V usage is TRBV12-3 or TRBV12-4 and J usage is TRBJ2-7; tentative D call: TRBD1 (5 bases). The sample comprised blood. CDR3: CASSSDRHWGSEQYF. The CDR3 DNA reads TGTGCCAGCAGCTCAGACAGACACTGGGGCAGCGAGCAGTACTTC.